The rows below give T cell receptor beta chains drawn from one sample of a study of OX40 agonist ivuxolimab in advanced cancers. Libraries were prepared by immunoSEQ multiplex PCR; TCRdb keeps only in-frame clonotypes and omits some of them. Among around 80,000 clones listed, 85% to 90% were seen once. Source: CD4+ or CD8+ T cells sorted from blood, taken in a trial of the OX40 agonist ivuxolimab. The receptors were sampled from an adult with an advanced solid tumor such as melanoma, head and neck, liver or kidney cancer. Both conserved end residues are part of each CDR3. The D gene is left open where the match is weak. Rows may omit the clone size; those that give it use once, few, many or a size class.

d_call clone_size j_call v_call cdr3_nt cdr3_aa
. . TRBJ1-2 TRBV20-1 TGCAGTGCTTATGCGGGTTATGGCTACACCTTC CSAYAGYGYTF
. . TRBJ1-3 TRBV5-4 TGTGCCAGCAGCTTGGGACAGACAGGAAACACCATATATTTT CASSLGQTGNTIYF
TRBD1 . TRBJ1-4 TRBV10-1 TGCGCCAGCAGCCCAGGACAGGGGCCCGAAAAACTGTTTTTT CASSPGQGPEKLFF
. once TRBJ2-7 TRBV6-5 TGTGCCAGCAGTTACGCACGGGACACCTACGAGCAGTACTTC CASSYARDTYEQYF
. . TRBJ1-1 TRBV7-2 TGTGCCAGCAGCTTAGGTCCTGGGCTTACTGAAGCTTTCTTT CASSLGPGLTEAFF
. . TRBJ2-5 TRBV7-9 TGTGCCAGCAGCTTAGCGCCAGGGGCGGGGACCCAGTACTTC CASSLAPGAGTQYF
. . TRBJ1-3 TRBV19 TGTGCCAGTAGTACAACTTGGATCAACCCGTTCTCTGGAAACACCATATATTTT CASSTTWINPFSGNTIYF
. . TRBJ1-1 TRBV7-2 TGTGCCAGCAGCTTACGAGGGAGCAGGGTGAACACTGAAGCTTTCTTT CASSLRGSRVNTEAFF
. . TRBJ1-2 TRBV2 TGTGCCAGCAGCAAAGGGACGTTCAACTATGGCTACACCTTC CASSKGTFNYGYTF
. . TRBJ2-4 TRBV7-2 TGTGCCAGCAGTCCCAAGGGACCGGGGAAAAACATTCAGTACTTC CASSPKGPGKNIQYF
. . TRBJ1-1 TRBV18 TGTGCCAGCTCACGGAATGTGAGAAGTAACACTGAAGCTTTCTTT CASSRNVRSNTEAFF
. once TRBJ2-6 TRBV11-2 TGTGCCAGCAGCCTTAGCGGCTCTGGGGCCAACGTCCTGACTTTC CASSLSGSGANVLTF
. . TRBJ2-7 TRBV18 TGTGCCAGCTCACCACCGATAGGGGGTGAGCAGTACTTC CASSPPIGGEQYF
. . TRBJ1-2 TRBV29-1 TGCAGCGTTGAAGATCCTCCCCTTAGGGAAAGATGGGGCGGCTACACCTTC CSVEDPPLRERWGGYTF
TRBD1 . TRBJ1-1 TRBV4-3 TGCGCCAGCAGCCAAGATCTTGGACAGGGAAACACTGAAGCTTTCTTT CASSQDLGQGNTEAFF
. . TRBJ2-5 TRBV6-5 TGTGCCAGCAGAGCTACAGGAAGGGAGACCCAGTACTTC CASRATGRETQYF
TRBD1 . TRBJ2-3 TRBV19 TGTGCCAGTAGTATTGAGGGGGCAATCGGGACAGATACGCAGTATTTT CASSIEGAIGTDTQYF
TRBD2 . TRBJ2-3 TRBV2 TGTGCCAGCAGTGACGGGGGGATAGATACGCAGTATTTT CASSDGGIDTQYF
TRBD2 . TRBJ2-1 TRBV11-3 TGTGCCAGCAGCCCAGAGGCTAGCGGGGGATACAATGAGCAGTTCTTC CASSPEASGGYNEQFF
. few TRBJ1-1 TRBV4-3 TGCGCCAGCAGCTTCGCCTCGAATGAAGCTTTCTTT CASSFASNEAFF
. . TRBJ2-2 TRBV13 TGTGCCAGCAGCTCGAGGGGGAACACCGGGGAGCTGTTTTTT CASSSRGNTGELFF
. . TRBJ1-2 TRBV5-1 TGCGCCAGCAGCTTGGCCCTGGGGGCGGGAGGCTACACCTTC CASSLALGAGGYTF
. . TRBJ2-6 TRBV25-1 TGTGCCAGCAGTGAAGGGGCCCAATCTGGGGCCAACGTCCTGACTTTC CASSEGAQSGANVLTF
TRBD1 few TRBJ1-1 TRBV25-1 TGTGCCAGCAGTTTGACAGGGGTGACTGAAGCTTTCTTT CASSLTGVTEAFF
. . TRBJ1-2 TRBV10-3 TGTGCCATCAGTGAACAACAGGGAGGCGGCTACACCTTC CAISEQQGGGYTF
. . TRBJ1-1 TRBV7-2 TGTGCCAGCAGCCTAAAGGGACAAAAGAACACTGAAGCTTTCTTT CASSLKGQKNTEAFF
. . TRBJ2-7 TRBV21-1 TGTGCCAGCAGCAAAGTTTTTGTCCGGGACAGGGATAACGAGCAGTACTTC CASSKVFVRDRDNEQYF
. . TRBJ2-7 TRBV18 TGTGCCAGCTCACCAGCAGGCCTCGAGCAGTACTTC CASSPAGLEQYF
TRBD2 . TRBJ2-3 TRBV7-9 TGTGCCAGCAGCTTAGCGGGACTAGCAGATACGCAGTATTTT CASSLAGLADTQYF
. . TRBJ2-2 TRBV2 TGTGCCAGTAAAGGGCGGACGAACACCGGGGAGCTGTTTTTT CASKGRTNTGELFF
. . TRBJ1-5 TRBV6-6 TGTGCCAGCGGGCCTGGGGGGGCTGGTCAGCCCCAGCATTTT CASGPGGAGQPQHF
. . TRBJ2-1 TRBV20-1 TGCAGTGCAGTCCGGGGTGAGCAGTTCTTC CSAVRGEQFF
TRBD1 . TRBJ2-7 TRBV2 TGTGCCAGCAGTGGGACAGGGGGCTTTGGGTATTACGAGCAGTACTTC CASSGTGGFGYYEQYF
. . TRBJ1-3 TRBV11-2 TGTGCCAGCAGTACAGGGTACGAAGGCACCATATATTTT CASSTGYEGTIYF
. . TRBJ2-2 TRBV29-1 TGCAGCGTTCCGGGACTCGTAGAGAACACCGGGGAGCTGTTTTTT CSVPGLVENTGELFF
TRBD1 . TRBJ1-6 TRBV5-4 TGTGCCAGCAGCTTGCGGGACAGACCTAGTGCGGGAAATTCACCCCTCCACTTT CASSLRDRPSAGNSPLHF
TRBD2 . TRBJ2-3 TRBV10-3 TGTGCCATCAGTGTCTCTAGCGGGGAAACAGATACGCAGTATTTT CAISVSSGETDTQYF
. . TRBJ2-3 TRBV28 TGTGCCAGCAGCCGCGGGATTTCACCACGTACGCAGTATTTT CASSRGISPRTQYF
TRBD1 . TRBJ2-3 TRBV9 TGTGCCAGCAGCCCCATTTCAGGGGGCCGCACAGATACGCAGTATTTT CASSPISGGRTDTQYF
. . TRBJ1-6 TRBV7-6 TGTGCCAGCAGCTTAGTACAGGGTGGTTCACCCCTCCACTTT CASSLVQGGSPLHF
. . TRBJ1-6 TRBV5-1 TGCGCCAGCAGCTTGGGCGGTAGTAGCCCCCTCCACTTT CASSLGGSSPLHF
. . TRBJ1-1 TRBV11-2 TGTGCCAGCAGCTTAAGGGAAAACACTGAAGCTTTCTTT CASSLRENTEAFF
TRBD1 . TRBJ1-2 TRBV7-2 TGTGCCAGCAGCTTATCAGGGGGCCTGGGCTACACCTTC CASSLSGGLGYTF
. . TRBJ2-3 TRBV7-9 TGTGCCAGCAGCTCGTGGGGCACAGATACGCAGTATTTT CASSSWGTDTQYF
. once TRBJ2-5 TRBV19 TGTGCCAGTAGTATGTTGGGGGCGCGAGAGACCCAGTACTTC CASSMLGARETQYF
. . TRBJ1-2 TRBV28 TGTGCCAGCACTCCCCAGGGGTGGGGAGGCTACACCTTC CASTPQGWGGYTF
. few TRBJ2-3 TRBV19 TGTGCCAGTACCATTCGAGGGGGCACAGATACGCAGTATTTT CASTIRGGTDTQYF
TRBD1 . TRBJ2-2 TRBV7-2 TGTGCCAGCAGCCCCCGACAGGGGCTCGGCGGGGAGCTGTTTTTT CASSPRQGLGGELFF
. . TRBJ2-1 TRBV7-3 TGTGCCAGCAGCCCCCAGGGCTCCTACAATGAGCAGTTCTTC CASSPQGSYNEQFF